This T cell receptor beta chain emerged from a study of blood T cell repertoires in COVID-19. Germline assignment: CDR1 MNHEY and CDR2 SMNVEV (reference sequence). With 4 bases removed from V and 7 bases from J, the gap between germline ends came to 13 bases. There are 13 residues in the CDR3. In the original workflow: Quantification of nucleated cells was approximated via reference gene primer amplification. Profiling relied on immunoSEQ multiplex PCR, and the TCRdb table lists in-frame clones only, not all of them. V, J and clone size derive from that table, while D and trimming were established from the DNA sequence. The sample consists of hundreds of thousands of clones, 83% of them appearing once. Categorization into cohorts depended on clinical history that participants reported. Up to 2 weeks before entering the study, exposed participants had met a COVID-19 case.

Specimen: PBMCs or T cells enriched from blood (not recorded which). The receptor was isolated from a woman between 50 and 59 years old who had been exposed to COVID-19. This chain links TRBV27 with TRBJ1-2; no reliable D call. DNA of the CDR3: TGTGCCAGCAGTTCATCCGTCCGGGGTGGCTACACCTTC. Translating it yields CASSSSVRGGYTF.